A selection of T cell receptor beta chains follows, all from one sample in a study of cytomegalovirus exposure and HLA in healthy donors. The protocol was immunoSEQ multiplex PCR, while the TCRdb copy is restricted to in-frame clones and leaves out a portion. The table has some 150,000 clones, about four fifths seen once. The sequenced sample consisted of PBMCs. Receptors were obtained from a woman in her 40s in good health and CMV-seronegative. CDR3s include the opening cysteine and the closing phenylalanine or tryptophan. Each record gives: CDR3 DNA, CDR3 protein, clone size, J gene, V gene, D gene. D genes are given only for firm matches. Clone size is given for some rows only: seen once, a few or many times, or a class if the clone is expanded.

CDR3 DNA: TGTGCCAGTAGAAACGCCCTGGTAAGAGGGAATTCACCCCTCCACTTT
CDR3 protein: CASRNALVRGNSPLHF
clone size: NA
J gene: TRBJ1-6
V gene: TRBV19
D gene: NA

CDR3 DNA: TGTGCCAGCAGTCCCCCAGGGTTACAAGAGACCCAGTACTTC
CDR3 protein: CASSPPGLQETQYF
clone size: NA
J gene: TRBJ2-5
V gene: TRBV6-1
D gene: NA

CDR3 DNA: TGTGCCTGGAGTGTATGGGGCCCACTGCGAAACTATGGCTACACCTTC
CDR3 protein: CAWSVWGPLRNYGYTF
clone size: NA
J gene: TRBJ1-2
V gene: TRBV30
D gene: NA

CDR3 DNA: TGTGCCATCGCCGCCGGACAGGATCAAGAGACCCAGTACTTC
CDR3 protein: CAIAAGQDQETQYF
clone size: NA
J gene: TRBJ2-5
V gene: TRBV10-3
D gene: TRBD1

CDR3 DNA: TGTGCCAGCAGCGATAGCGGGGGGGCTCTCAATGAGCAGTTCTTC
CDR3 protein: CASSDSGGALNEQFF
clone size: NA
J gene: TRBJ2-1
V gene: TRBV2
D gene: TRBD2

CDR3 DNA: TGTGCCAGCAGCCAAGGTACAGGGGGGGGGTACAATGAGCAGTTCTTC
CDR3 protein: CASSQGTGGGYNEQFF
clone size: NA
J gene: TRBJ2-1
V gene: TRBV4-2
D gene: NA

CDR3 DNA: TGTGCCAGCAGCGGCGGGACAGGGAGAGCCAATCAGCCCCAGCATTTT
CDR3 protein: CASSGGTGRANQPQHF
clone size: NA
J gene: TRBJ1-5
V gene: TRBV6-6
D gene: TRBD1

CDR3 DNA: TGTGCCAGTAGGACCGGGACTAGCGGGGGGGCCTCCTACAATGAGCAGTTCTTC
CDR3 protein: CASRTGTSGGASYNEQFF
clone size: NA
J gene: TRBJ2-1
V gene: TRBV19
D gene: TRBD2

CDR3 DNA: TGTGCCAGCAGCCCCCGTTGGGCTAGCGGGGGACAAGAGACCCAGTACTTC
CDR3 protein: CASSPRWASGGQETQYF
clone size: NA
J gene: TRBJ2-5
V gene: TRBV9
D gene: TRBD2

CDR3 DNA: TGTGCCAGCACCCACAGGGACCCCACAGATACGCAGTATTTT
CDR3 protein: CASTHRDPTDTQYF
clone size: NA
J gene: TRBJ2-3
V gene: TRBV28
D gene: NA

CDR3 DNA: TGTGCCAGCAGTGTAGACGTGGGAGCCACCGGGGAGCTGTTTTTT
CDR3 protein: CASSVDVGATGELFF
clone size: few
J gene: TRBJ2-2
V gene: TRBV6-5
D gene: NA

CDR3 DNA: TGTGCCAGCAGCGTAGTGGAGCAGACCCAGTTCTTC
CDR3 protein: CASSVVEQTQFF
clone size: NA
J gene: TRBJ2-1
V gene: TRBV9
D gene: NA

CDR3 DNA: TGTGCCAGCAGCTCGTCAGATACGCAGTATTTT
CDR3 protein: CASSSSDTQYF
clone size: NA
J gene: TRBJ2-3
V gene: TRBV7-3
D gene: NA

CDR3 DNA: TGCGCCAGCAGCCAAGTAACGGGGAGGGTCGAAGCTTTCTTT
CDR3 protein: CASSQVTGRVEAFF
clone size: NA
J gene: TRBJ1-1
V gene: TRBV4-1
D gene: NA

CDR3 DNA: TGTGCCAGCAGTCCATGGGGGGGTTCACCCCTCCACTTT
CDR3 protein: CASSPWGGSPLHF
clone size: NA
J gene: TRBJ1-6
V gene: TRBV27
D gene: NA

CDR3 DNA: TGTGCCAGCAGCTCACCTTTAGCGGGGGGGCCGGACACCGGGGAGCTGTTTTTT
CDR3 protein: CASSSPLAGGPDTGELFF
clone size: once
J gene: TRBJ2-2
V gene: TRBV7-3
D gene: TRBD2

CDR3 DNA: TGTGCCATCAGTAAGCTGAGCGGCGGCCAAGAGACCCAGTACTTC
CDR3 protein: CAISKLSGGQETQYF
clone size: NA
J gene: TRBJ2-5
V gene: TRBV10-3
D gene: NA

CDR3 DNA: TGTGCCAGCAGCCCTGGGTGGGGCTCTGGAAACACCATATATTTT
CDR3 protein: CASSPGWGSGNTIYF
clone size: NA
J gene: TRBJ1-3
V gene: TRBV11-2
D gene: NA

CDR3 DNA: TGTGCCAGCAGTGAATACGGCAGGGGCGGTAATTCACCCCTCCACTTT
CDR3 protein: CASSEYGRGGNSPLHF
clone size: NA
J gene: TRBJ1-6
V gene: TRBV6-1
D gene: NA